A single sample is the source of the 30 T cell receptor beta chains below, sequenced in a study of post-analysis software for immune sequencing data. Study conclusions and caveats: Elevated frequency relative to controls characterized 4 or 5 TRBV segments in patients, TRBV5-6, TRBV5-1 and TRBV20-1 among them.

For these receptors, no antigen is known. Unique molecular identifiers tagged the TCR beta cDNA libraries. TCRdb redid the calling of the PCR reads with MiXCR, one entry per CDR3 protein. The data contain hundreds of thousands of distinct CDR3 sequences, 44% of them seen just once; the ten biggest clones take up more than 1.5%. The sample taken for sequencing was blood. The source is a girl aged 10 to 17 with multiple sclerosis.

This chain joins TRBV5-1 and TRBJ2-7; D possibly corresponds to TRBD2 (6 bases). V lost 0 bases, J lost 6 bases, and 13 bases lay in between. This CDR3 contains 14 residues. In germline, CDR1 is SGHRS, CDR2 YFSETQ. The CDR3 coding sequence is TGCGCCAGCAGCTTGGATGCAGGGAGGTCCGAGCAGTACTTC. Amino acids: CASSLDAGRSEQYF.

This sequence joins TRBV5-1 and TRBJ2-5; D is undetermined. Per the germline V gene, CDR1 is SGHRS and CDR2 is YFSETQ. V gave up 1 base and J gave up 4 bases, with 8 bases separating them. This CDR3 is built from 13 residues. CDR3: CASSLFRRETQYF. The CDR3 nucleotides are TGCGCCAGCAGCTTGTTCAGGAGAGAGACCCAGTACTTC.

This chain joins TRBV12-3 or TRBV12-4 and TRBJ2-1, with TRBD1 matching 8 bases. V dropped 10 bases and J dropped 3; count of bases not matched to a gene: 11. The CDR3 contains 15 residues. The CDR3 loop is CANRPTGGDYNEQFF. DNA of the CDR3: TGTGCCAACAGACCAACAGGGGGAGACTACAATGAGCAGTTCTTC.

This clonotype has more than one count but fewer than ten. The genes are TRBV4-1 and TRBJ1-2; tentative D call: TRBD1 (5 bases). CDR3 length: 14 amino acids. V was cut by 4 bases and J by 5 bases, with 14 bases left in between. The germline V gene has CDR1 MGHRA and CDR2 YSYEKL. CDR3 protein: CASSPNDGGYGYTF. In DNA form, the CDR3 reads TGCGCCAGCAGCCCAAACGACGGGGGTTATGGCTACACCTTC.

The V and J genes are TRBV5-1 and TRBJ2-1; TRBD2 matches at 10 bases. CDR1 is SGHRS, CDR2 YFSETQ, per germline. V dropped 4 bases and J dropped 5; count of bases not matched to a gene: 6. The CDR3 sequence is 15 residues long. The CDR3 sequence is CASSAGLAKNNEQFF. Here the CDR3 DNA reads TGCGCCAGCAGCGCGGGACTAGCGAAGAACAATGAGCAGTTCTTC.

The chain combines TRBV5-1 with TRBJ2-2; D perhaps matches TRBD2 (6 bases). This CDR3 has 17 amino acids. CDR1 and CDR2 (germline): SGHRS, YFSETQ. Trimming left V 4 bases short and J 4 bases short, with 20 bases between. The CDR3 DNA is TGCGCCAGCAGCCCGACTGGGACCTCCGGGGGCACCGGGGAGCTGTTTTTT. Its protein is CASSPTGTSGGTGELFF.

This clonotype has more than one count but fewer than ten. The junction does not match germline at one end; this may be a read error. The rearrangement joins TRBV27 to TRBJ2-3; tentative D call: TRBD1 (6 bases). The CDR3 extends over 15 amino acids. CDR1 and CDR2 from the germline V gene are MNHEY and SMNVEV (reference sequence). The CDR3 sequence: CVSSLNRVSTDTQYF. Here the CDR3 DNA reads TGTGTCAGCAGTTTAAACAGGGTTAGCACAGATACGCAGTATTTT.

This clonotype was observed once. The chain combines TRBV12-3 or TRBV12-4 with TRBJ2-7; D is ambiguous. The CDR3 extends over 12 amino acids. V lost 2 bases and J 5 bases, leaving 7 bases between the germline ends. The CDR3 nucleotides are TGTGCCAGCAGTTTAAATTCTAACGAGCAGTACTTC. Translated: CASSLNSNEQYF.

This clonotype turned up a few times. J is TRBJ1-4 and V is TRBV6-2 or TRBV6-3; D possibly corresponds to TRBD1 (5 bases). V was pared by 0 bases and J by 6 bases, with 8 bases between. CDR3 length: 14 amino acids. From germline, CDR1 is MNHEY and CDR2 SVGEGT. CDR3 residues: CASSYSGDHEKLFF. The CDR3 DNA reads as TGTGCCAGCAGTTACTCGGGGGACCATGAAAAACTGTTTTTT.

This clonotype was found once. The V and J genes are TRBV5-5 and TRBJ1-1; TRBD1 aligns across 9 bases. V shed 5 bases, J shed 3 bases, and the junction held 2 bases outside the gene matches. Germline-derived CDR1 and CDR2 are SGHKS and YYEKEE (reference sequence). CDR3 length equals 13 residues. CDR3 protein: CASRRDRDTEAFF. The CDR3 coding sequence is TGTGCCAGCAGGCGGGACAGGGACACTGAAGCTTTCTTT.

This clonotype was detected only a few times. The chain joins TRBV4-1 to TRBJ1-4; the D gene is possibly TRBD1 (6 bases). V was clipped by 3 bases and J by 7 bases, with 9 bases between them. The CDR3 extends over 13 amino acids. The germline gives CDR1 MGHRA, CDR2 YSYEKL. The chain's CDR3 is CASSHRTAEKLFF. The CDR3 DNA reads TGCGCCAGCAGCCACAGGACAGCTGAAAAACTGTTTTTT.

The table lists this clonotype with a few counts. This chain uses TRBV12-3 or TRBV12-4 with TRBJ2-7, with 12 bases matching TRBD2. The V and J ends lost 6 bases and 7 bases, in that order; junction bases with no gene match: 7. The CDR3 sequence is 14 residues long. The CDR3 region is CASSGTSGSREQYF. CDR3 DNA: TGTGCCAGCAGCGGGACTAGCGGGTCGAGGGAGCAGTACTTC.

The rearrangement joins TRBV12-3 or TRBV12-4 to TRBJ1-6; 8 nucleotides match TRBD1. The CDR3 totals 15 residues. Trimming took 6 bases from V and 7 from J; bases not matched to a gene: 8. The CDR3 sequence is CASRTDRGGNSPLHF. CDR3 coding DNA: TGTGCCAGCAGAACCGACAGGGGTGGAAATTCACCCCTCCACTTT.

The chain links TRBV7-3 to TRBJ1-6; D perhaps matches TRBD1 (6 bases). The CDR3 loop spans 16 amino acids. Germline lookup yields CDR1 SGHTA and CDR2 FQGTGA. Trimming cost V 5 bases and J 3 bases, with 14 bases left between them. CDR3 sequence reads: CASSQNAGDYNSPLHF. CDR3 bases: TGTGCCAGCAGCCAGAATGCAGGGGACTATAATTCACCCCTCCACTTT.

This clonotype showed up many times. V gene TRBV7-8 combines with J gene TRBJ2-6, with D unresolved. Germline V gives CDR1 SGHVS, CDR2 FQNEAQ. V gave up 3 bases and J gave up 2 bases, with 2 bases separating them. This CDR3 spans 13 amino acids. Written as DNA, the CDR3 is TGTGCCAGCAGCTTTGCTGGGGCCAACGTCCTGACTTTC. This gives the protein CASSFAGANVLTF. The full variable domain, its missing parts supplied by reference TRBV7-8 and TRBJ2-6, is GAGVSQSPRYKVAKRGQDVALRCDPISGHVSLFWYQQALGQGPEFLTYFQNEAQLDKSGLPSDRFFAERPEGSVSTLKIQRTQQEDSAVYLCASSFAGANVLTFGAGSRLTVL.

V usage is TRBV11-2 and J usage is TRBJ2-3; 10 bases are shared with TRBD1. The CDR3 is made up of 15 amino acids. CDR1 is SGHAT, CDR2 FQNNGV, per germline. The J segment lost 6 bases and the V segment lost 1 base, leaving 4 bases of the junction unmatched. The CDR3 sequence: CASSLGDRGGDTQYF. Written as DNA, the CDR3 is TGTGCCAGCAGCTTAGGGGACAGGGGTGGCGATACGCAGTATTTT.

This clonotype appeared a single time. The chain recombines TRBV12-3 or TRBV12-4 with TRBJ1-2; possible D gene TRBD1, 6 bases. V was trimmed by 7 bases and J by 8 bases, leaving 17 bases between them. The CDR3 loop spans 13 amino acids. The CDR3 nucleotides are TGTGCCAGCACCGGTCGGGGGGCGGAAGGCTACACCTTC. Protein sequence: CASTGRGAEGYTF.

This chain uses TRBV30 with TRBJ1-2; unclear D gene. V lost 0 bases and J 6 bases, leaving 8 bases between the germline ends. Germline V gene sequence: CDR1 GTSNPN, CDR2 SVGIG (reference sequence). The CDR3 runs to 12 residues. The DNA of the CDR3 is TGTGCCTGGAGTGTTGTGGGCGATGGCTACACCTTC. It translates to CAWSVVGDGYTF. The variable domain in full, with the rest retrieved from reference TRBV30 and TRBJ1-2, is SQTIHQWPATLVQPVGSPLSLECTVEGTSNPNLYWYRQAAGRGLQLLFYSVGIGQISSEVPQNLSASRPQDRQFILSSKKLLLSDSGFYLCAWSVVGDGYTFGSGTRLTVV.

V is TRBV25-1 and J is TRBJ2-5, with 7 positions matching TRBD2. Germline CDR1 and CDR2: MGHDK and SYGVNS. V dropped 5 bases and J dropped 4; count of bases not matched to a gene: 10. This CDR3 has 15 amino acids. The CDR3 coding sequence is TGTGCCAGCAGTCCCTTGGTGGGAGGGGCAGAGACCCAGTACTTC. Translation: CASSPLVGGAETQYF.

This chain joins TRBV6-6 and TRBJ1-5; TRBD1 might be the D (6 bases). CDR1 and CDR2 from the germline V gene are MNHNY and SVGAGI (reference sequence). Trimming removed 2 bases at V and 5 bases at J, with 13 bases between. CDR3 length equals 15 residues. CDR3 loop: CASSYGPGVDQPQHF. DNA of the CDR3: TGTGCCAGCAGTTACGGCCCAGGGGTTGATCAGCCCCAGCATTTT.

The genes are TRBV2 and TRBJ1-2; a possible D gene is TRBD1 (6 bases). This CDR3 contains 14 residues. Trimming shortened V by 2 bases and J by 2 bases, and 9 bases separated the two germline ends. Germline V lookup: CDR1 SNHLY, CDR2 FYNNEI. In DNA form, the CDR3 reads TGTGCCAGCAGTGAACGGGGGGCAAACTATGGCTACACCTTC. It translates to CASSERGANYGYTF.

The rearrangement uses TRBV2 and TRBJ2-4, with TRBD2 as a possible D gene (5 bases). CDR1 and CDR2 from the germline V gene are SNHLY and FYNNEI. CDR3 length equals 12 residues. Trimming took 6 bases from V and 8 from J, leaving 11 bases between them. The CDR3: CASRLVGDIQYF. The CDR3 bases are TGTGCCAGCAGACTAGTAGGAGACATTCAGTACTTC.

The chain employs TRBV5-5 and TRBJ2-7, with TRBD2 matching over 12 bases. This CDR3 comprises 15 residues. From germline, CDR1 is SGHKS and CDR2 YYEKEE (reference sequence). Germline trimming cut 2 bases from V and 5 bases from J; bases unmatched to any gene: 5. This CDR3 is CASSFTSGGNHEQYF. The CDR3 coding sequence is TGTGCCAGCAGCTTCACTAGCGGGGGGAACCACGAGCAGTACTTC.

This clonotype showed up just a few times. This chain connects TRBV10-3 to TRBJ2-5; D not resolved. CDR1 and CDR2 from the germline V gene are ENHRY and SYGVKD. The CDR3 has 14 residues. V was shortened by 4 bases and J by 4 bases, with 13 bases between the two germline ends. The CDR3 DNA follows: TGTGCCATCAGTGCACAGCAACTGGCAGAGACCCAGTACTTC. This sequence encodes CAISAQQLAETQYF.

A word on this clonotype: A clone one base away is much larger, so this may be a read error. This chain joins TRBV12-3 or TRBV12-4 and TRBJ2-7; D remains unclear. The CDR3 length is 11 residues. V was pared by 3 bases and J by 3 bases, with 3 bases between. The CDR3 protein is CASSFYYEQYF. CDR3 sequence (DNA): TGTGCCAGCAGTTTTTACTACGAGCAGTACTTC.

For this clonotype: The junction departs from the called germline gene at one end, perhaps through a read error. The CDR3 loop is CAGSPREGSSYGYTF. Written as DNA, the CDR3 is TGCGCCGGCAGCCCGCGGGAGGGTAGCAGCTATGGCTACACCTTC. The V and J genes are TRBV5-1 and TRBJ1-2; D gene unclear. The CDR3 has 15 residues. Germline V CDR1 and CDR2: SGHRS, YFSETQ. Using reference TRBV5-1 and TRBJ1-2 for the parts outside the CDR3, the full variable domain is KAGVTQTPRYLIKTRGQQVTLSCSPISGHRSVSWYQQTPGQGLQFLFEYFSETQRNKGNFPGRFSGRQFSNSRSEMNVSTLELGDSALYLCAGSPREGSSYGYTFGSGTRLTVV.

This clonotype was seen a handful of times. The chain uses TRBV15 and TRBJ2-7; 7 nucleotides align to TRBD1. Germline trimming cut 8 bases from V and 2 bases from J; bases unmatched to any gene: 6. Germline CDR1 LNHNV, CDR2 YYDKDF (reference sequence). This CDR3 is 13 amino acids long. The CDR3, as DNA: TGTGCCACCTCCAGGGACAGTGCCTACGAGCAGTACTTC. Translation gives CATSRDSAYEQYF. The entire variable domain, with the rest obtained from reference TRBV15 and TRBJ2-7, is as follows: DAMVIQNPRYQVTQFGKPVTLSCSQTLNHNVMYWYQQKSSQAPKLLFHYYDKDFNNEADTPDNFQSRRPNTSFCFLDIRSPGLGDTAMYLCATSRDSAYEQYFGPGTRLTVT.

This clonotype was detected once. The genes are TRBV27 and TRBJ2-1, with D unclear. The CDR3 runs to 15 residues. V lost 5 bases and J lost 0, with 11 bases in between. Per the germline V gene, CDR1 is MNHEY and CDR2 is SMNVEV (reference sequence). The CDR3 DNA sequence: TGTGCCAGCAGTCAAATCCCGGGCTCCTACAATGAGCAGTTCTTC. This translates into CASSQIPGSYNEQFF.

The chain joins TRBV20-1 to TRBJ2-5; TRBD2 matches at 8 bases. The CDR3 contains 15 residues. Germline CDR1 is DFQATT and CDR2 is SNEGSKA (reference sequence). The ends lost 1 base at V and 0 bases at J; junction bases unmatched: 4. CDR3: CSARVSGGHQETQYF. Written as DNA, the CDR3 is TGCAGTGCTAGAGTCAGCGGGGGCCACCAAGAGACCCAGTACTTC.

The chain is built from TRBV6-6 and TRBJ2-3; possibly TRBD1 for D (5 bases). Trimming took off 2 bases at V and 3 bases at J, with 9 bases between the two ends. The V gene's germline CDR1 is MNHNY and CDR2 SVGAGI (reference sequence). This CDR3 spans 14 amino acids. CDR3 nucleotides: TGTGCCAGCAGTTACGAAGGGGCGACAGATACGCAGTATTTT. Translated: CASSYEGATDTQYF.